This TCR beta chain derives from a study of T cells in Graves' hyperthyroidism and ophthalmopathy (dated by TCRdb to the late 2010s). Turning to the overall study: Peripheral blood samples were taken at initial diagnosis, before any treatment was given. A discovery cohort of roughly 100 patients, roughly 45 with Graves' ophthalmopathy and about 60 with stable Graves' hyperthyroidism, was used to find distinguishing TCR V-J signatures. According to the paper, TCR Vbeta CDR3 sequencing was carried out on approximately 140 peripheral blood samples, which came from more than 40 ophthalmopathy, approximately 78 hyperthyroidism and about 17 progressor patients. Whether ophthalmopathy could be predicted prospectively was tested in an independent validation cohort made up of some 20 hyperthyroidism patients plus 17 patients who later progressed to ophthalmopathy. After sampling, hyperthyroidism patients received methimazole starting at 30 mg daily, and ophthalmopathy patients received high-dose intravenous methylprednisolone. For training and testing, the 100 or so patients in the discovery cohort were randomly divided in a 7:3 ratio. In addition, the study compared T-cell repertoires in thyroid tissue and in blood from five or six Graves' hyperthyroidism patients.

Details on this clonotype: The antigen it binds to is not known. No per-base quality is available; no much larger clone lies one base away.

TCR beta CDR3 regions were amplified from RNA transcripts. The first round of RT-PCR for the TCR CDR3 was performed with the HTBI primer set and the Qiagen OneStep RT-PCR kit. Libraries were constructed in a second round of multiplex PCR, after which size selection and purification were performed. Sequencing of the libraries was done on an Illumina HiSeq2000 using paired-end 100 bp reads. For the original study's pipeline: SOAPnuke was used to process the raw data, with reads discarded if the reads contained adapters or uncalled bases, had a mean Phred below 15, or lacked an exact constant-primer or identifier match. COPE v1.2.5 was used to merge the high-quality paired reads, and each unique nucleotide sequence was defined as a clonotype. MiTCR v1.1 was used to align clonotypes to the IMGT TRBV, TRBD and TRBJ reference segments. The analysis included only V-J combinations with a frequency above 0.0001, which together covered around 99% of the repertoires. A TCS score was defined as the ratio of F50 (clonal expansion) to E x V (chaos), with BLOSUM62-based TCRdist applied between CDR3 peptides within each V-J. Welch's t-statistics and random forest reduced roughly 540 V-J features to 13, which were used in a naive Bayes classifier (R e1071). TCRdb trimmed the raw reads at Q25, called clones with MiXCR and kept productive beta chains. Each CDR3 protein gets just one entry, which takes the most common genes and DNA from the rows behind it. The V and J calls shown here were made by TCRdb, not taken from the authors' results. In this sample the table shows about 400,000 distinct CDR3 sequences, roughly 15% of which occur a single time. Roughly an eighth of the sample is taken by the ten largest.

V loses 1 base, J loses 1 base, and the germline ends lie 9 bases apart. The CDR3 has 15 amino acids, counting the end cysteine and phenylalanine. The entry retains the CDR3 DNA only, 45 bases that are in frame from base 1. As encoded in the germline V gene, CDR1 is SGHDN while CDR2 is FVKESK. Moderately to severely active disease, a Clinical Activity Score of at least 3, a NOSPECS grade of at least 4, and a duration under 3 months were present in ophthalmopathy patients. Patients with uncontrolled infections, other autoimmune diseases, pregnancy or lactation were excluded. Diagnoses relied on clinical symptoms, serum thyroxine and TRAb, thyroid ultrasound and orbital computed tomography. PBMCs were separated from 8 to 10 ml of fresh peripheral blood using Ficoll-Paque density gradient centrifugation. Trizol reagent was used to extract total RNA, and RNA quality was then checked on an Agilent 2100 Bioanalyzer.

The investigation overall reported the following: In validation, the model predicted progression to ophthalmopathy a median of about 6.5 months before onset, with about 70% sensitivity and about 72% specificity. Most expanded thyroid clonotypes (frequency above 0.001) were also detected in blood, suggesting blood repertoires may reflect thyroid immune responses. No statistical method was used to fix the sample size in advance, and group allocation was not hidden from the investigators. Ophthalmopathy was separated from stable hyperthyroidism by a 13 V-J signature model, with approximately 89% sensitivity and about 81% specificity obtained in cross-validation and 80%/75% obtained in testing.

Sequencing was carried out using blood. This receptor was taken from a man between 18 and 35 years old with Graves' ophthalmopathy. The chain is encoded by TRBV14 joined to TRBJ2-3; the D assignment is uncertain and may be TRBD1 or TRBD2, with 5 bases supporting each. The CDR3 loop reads CASSQVLGGTDTQYF. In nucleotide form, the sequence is TGTGCCAGCAGCCAAGTCTTGGGGGGCACAGATACGCAGTATTTT.